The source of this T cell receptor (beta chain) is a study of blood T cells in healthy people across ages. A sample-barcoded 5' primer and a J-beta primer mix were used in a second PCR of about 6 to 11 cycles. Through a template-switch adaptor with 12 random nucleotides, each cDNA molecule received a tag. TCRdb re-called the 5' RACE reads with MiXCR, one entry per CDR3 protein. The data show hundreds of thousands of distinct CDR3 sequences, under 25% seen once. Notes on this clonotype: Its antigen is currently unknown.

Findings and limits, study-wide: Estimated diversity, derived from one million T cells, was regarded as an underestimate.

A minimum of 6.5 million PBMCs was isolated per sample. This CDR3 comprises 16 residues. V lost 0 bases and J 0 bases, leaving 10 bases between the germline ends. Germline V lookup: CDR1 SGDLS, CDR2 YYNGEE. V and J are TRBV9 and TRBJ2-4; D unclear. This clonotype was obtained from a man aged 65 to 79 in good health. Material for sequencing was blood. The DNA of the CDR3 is TGTGCCAGCAGCGTAGCCGGCGGCTTAGCCAAAAACATTCAGTACTTC. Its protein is CASSVAGGLAKNIQYF.